This record looks at one TCR beta chain sequence and its context. Its matching antigen is unknown. This record comes from a study of T cells after yellow fever vaccination. Template-switching 5'RACE yielded the TCR cDNA; a universal primer site and UMIs were added in the process. Using its own MiXCR run on the 5' RACE reads, TCRdb lists one record per CDR3 protein. Found here are about 210,000 distinct CDR3 sequences, 6.5% to 7.5% of them singletons; the top ten hold about 1%. This CDR3 comprises 15 residues. Per the germline V gene, CDR1 is SGHTA and CDR2 is FQGNSA. With 3 bases clipped from V and 3 bases from J, the junction kept 7 bases outside the gene matches. Findings and limits, study-wide: Weaker in magnitude, the secondary response showed a faster peak on day 5 versus 15.

The TCR sequence derives from a man younger than 40 who received the YFV17D yellow fever vaccine. The source material was CD4+ T cells sorted from PBMCs, sampled on the day of the yellow fever booster vaccination. The chain couples TRBV7-2 to TRBJ2-7; 8 positions match TRBD2. The CDR3 bases are TGTGCCAGCAGCTTTTCACCGGGAGGGGACTACGAGCAGTACTTC. Translation gives CASSFSPGGDYEQYF.